Shown below are 21 T cell receptor beta chains from a single sample sequenced in a study of cytomegalovirus exposure and HLA in healthy donors. Amplification used 60 Vbeta primers and 13 Jbeta primers. Produced via immunoSEQ multiplex PCR; TCRdb's table is partial and in-frame only. Among about 95,000 clones listed, 70% to 80% were seen once. Material for sequencing was PBMCs. These receptors came from a man aged 18 to 29 in good health and CMV-seropositive.

The chain recombines TRBV5-4 with TRBJ2-7; D unclear. Trimming took 3 bases from V and 3 from J, leaving 13 bases between them. The germline CDR1 and CDR2 sequences are SGHNT and YYREEE (reference sequence). This CDR3 has 14 residues. The CDR3 is CASSSNSLSYEQYF. The CDR3 DNA reads TGTGCCAGCAGCTCAAACAGCTTAAGCTACGAGCAGTACTTC.

The CDR3 sequence: CASSTEGQSTDTQYF. CDR3 bases: TGCGCCAGCAGCACGGAGGGACAGAGCACAGATACGCAGTATTTT. The V call is TRBV5-1, the J call TRBJ2-3, with TRBD1 as a possible D gene (7 bases). CDR3 length: 15 amino acids. Trimming removed 4 bases from V and 0 bases from J, with 12 bases in between. Looked up from germline, CDR1 is SGHRS and CDR2 is YFSETQ.

The chain combines TRBV5-1 with TRBJ2-3; 16 positions match TRBD2. Germline loops: CDR1 SGHRS, CDR2 YFSETQ. The J segment lost 5 bases and the V segment lost 4 bases, leaving 10 bases of the junction unmatched. This CDR3 has 18 residues. CDR3 loop: CASSPGTSGGASVDTQYF. CDR3 sequence (DNA): TGCGCCAGCAGCCCCGGGACTAGCGGGGGGGCCTCGGTAGATACGCAGTATTTT. Complete variable domain (other parts from reference TRBV5-1 and TRBJ2-3): KAGVTQTPRYLIKTRGQQVTLSCSPISGHRSVSWYQQTPGQGLQFLFEYFSETQRNKGNFPGRFSGRQFSNSRSEMNVSTLELGDSALYLCASSPGTSGGASVDTQYFGPGTRLTVL.

The chain is built from TRBV28 and TRBJ2-2; a weak D match, TRBD2 (6 bases). The CDR3 covers 12 residues. Trimming cost V 6 bases and J 9 bases, with 11 bases left between them. Looked up from germline, CDR1 is MDHEN and CDR2 is SYDVKM. The CDR3 region is CASRSGVWELFF. The CDR3 DNA reads TGTGCCAGCAGGTCGGGGGTTTGGGAGCTGTTTTTT.

This chain uses TRBV5-5 with TRBJ1-2; 7 bases fit TRBD1. The CDR3 is 12 amino acids. The V and J ends lost 4 bases and 8 bases, in that order; junction bases with no gene match: 5. Per the germline V gene, CDR1 is SGHKS and CDR2 is YYEKEE (reference sequence). CDR3 coding DNA: TGTGCCAGCAGCCTCAGGGGGTTGGGCTACACCTTC. As protein: CASSLRGLGYTF. Supplemented by reference TRBV5-5 and TRBJ1-2, the full variable domain reads DAGVTQSPTHLIKTRGQQVTLRCSPISGHKSVSWYQQVLGQGPQFIFQYYEKEERGRGNFPDRFSARQFPNYSSELNVNALLLGDSALYLCASSLRGLGYTFGSGTRLTVV.

The chain employs TRBV10-1 and TRBJ2-7; 9 bases agree with TRBD1. From germline, CDR1 is WNHNN and CDR2 SYGVQD (reference sequence). This CDR3 contains 14 residues. The V and J ends lost 2 bases and 3 bases, in that order; junction bases with no gene match: 2. The DNA for the CDR3 is TGCGCCAGCAGTGAGGACAGGGGGTTCTACGAGCAGTACTTC. Its protein is CASSEDRGFYEQYF.

CDR3 DNA sequence: TGTGCCAGCAGACCTATCCGGGACAGGGATTTAAGCAATCAGCCCCAGCATTTT. Its translation: CASRPIRDRDLSNQPQHF. V usage is TRBV28 and J usage is TRBJ1-5; 9 bases agree with TRBD1. This CDR3 has 18 amino acids. Per germline, CDR1 MDHEN and CDR2 SYDVKM. With 6 bases clipped from V and 1 base from J, the junction kept 13 bases outside the gene matches.

The chain employs TRBV14 and TRBJ2-2; a possible D gene is TRBD2 (6 bases). V was cut by 0 bases and J by 6 bases, with 20 bases left in between. The CDR3 extends over 18 amino acids. The germline V gene has CDR1 SGHDN and CDR2 FVKESK. CDR3 protein: CASSQEEGNPGLAGELFF. The CDR3 DNA is TGTGCCAGCAGCCAAGAGGAGGGGAATCCGGGCCTCGCCGGGGAGCTGTTTTTT.

The rearrangement uses TRBV5-1 and TRBJ2-7; 8 bases line up with TRBD1. The CDR3 loop spans 14 amino acids. From germline, CDR1 is SGHRS and CDR2 YFSETQ. Germline trimming cut 0 bases from V and 6 bases from J; bases unmatched to any gene: 5. As DNA, the CDR3 is TGCGCCAGCAGCTTGGCGGACAGGGTAACCGAGCAGTACTTC. This codes for CASSLADRVTEQYF. The full variable domain, rest sourced from reference TRBV5-1 and TRBJ2-7, is KAGVTQTPRYLIKTRGQQVTLSCSPISGHRSVSWYQQTPGQGLQFLFEYFSETQRNKGNFPGRFSGRQFSNSRSEMNVSTLELGDSALYLCASSLADRVTEQYFGPGTRLTVT.

The CDR3 nucleotides read TGTGCCAGCAGTGGGCTAGTAGCGGCCACAGATACGCAGTATTTT. This translates into CASSGLVAATDTQYF. The V and J genes are TRBV6-1 and TRBJ2-3; a weak D match, TRBD2 (6 bases). Trimming pared 4 bases from V and 2 bases from J, leaving 13 bases between. The CDR3 runs 15 residues. Germline CDR1 and CDR2: MNHNS and SASEGT.

This chain joins TRBV6-1 and TRBJ2-5, with 13 bases identical to TRBD2. From germline, CDR1 is MNHNS and CDR2 SASEGT. V gave up 4 bases and J gave up 5 bases; unmatched junction bases: 4. This CDR3 has 15 residues. The CDR3 DNA sequence: TGTGCCAGCAGTGGACTAGCGGGGGGCCGGGAGACCCAGTACTTC. This codes for CASSGLAGGRETQYF.

This chain links TRBV25-1 with TRBJ1-1; possible D gene TRBD1, 5 bases. Germline CDR1 and CDR2: MGHDK and SYGVNS. The CDR3 spans 14 residues. Trimming stripped 1 base from V and 2 bases from J, with 8 bases between. The CDR3 DNA follows: TGTGCCAGCAGTGAATGGAGGGGAAACACTGAAGCTTTCTTT. Its translation: CASSEWRGNTEAFF.

The rearrangement joins TRBV1 to TRBJ2-2; TRBD2 is the table's D call, not checked against the DNA. TRBV1 is a pseudogene segment. The CDR3 totals 12 residues. CDR3 nucleotide sequence: TGCACCAGCAGAGGCCGGGCCGGGGAGCTGTTTTTT. Protein product: CTSRGRAGELFF.

The V and J genes are TRBV6-6 and TRBJ1-6; the D gene is possibly TRBD1 (6 bases). Germline V gene data show CDR1 as MNHNY and CDR2 as SVGAGI (reference sequence). V lost 9 bases, J lost 6 bases, and 21 bases lay in between. This CDR3 region has 16 residues. CDR3 bases: TGTGCCAGTTCACCAGAGGCAGGGGTCTCTAATTCACCCCTCCACTTT. Translation: CASSPEAGVSNSPLHF.

The gene calls are TRBV5-4 and TRBJ1-5, with a weak D call TRBD1 (5 bases). The CDR3 length is 14 residues. V was clipped by 4 bases and J by 4 bases, with 12 bases between them. CDR1 and CDR2 (germline): SGHNT, YYREEE (reference sequence). CDR3 protein: CASSPGGGNQPQHF. CDR3 coding DNA: TGTGCCAGCAGCCCGGGGGGAGGGAATCAGCCCCAGCATTTT.

The rearrangement joins TRBV10-2 to TRBJ1-1; perhaps TRBD1 as D (6 bases). The V gene lost 8 bases and the J gene lost 4 bases, with 17 bases spanning the gap. Germline V gene data show CDR1 as WSHSY and CDR2 as SAAADI. CDR3 length: 14 residues. This CDR3 reads CASSGGGAGTEAFF. The CDR3 region has the DNA TGCGCCAGCTCCGGAGGGGGGGCCGGCACTGAAGCTTTCTTT.

V usage is TRBV4-1 and J usage is TRBJ2-1, with TRBD2 matching 13 bases. V gave up 2 bases and J gave up 6 bases; unmatched junction bases: 13. The CDR3 consists of 19 residues. Germline values: CDR1 MGHRA, CDR2 YSYEKL. The CDR3, as DNA: TGCGCCAGCAGCCAAATAGACACTAGCGGGGGGGCGCGCAGCAATGAGCAGTTCTTC. Translating gives CASSQIDTSGGARSNEQFF.

The chain has TRBV15 and TRBJ2-1; 9 nucleotides agree with TRBD1. The J segment lost 4 bases and the V segment lost 1 base, leaving 5 bases of the junction unmatched. CDR1 LNHNV and CDR2 YYDKDF come from the germline V gene (reference sequence). The CDR3 has 16 amino acids. The CDR3 coding sequence is TGTGCCACCAGCAGAGGGGGGACAGGGTTATACAATGAGCAGTTCTTC. This sequence encodes CATSRGGTGLYNEQFF.

The rearrangement uses TRBV30 and TRBJ2-1; 7 bases line up with TRBD2. The CDR3 length is 17 residues. J was trimmed by 1 base and V by 2 bases; bases with no gene match: 11. Germline-derived CDR1 and CDR2 are GTSNPN and SVGIG (reference sequence). CDR3 DNA sequence: TGTGCCTGGAGTACCCCGAAGCGGGGCCTATCCTACAATGAGCAGTTCTTC. This translates into CAWSTPKRGLSYNEQFF.

V usage is TRBV29-1 and J usage is TRBJ2-7; a weak D match, TRBD1 (5 bases). The germline V and J ends were trimmed by 7 bases and 3 bases, with 7 bases remaining between them. The CDR3 length is 10 residues. CDR1 is SQVTM and CDR2 is ANQGSEA in the germline V gene. The CDR3 spells CSGDSYEQYF. CDR3 in DNA: TGCAGCGGTGACAGCTACGAGCAGTACTTC.

The chain links TRBV7-2 to TRBJ2-7; 8 nucleotides align to TRBD1. Per the germline V gene, CDR1 is SGHTA and CDR2 is FQGNSA. The junction had 6 bases not matched to a gene; V was cut back by 6 bases and J by 2 bases. The CDR3 is 14 amino acids. Here the CDR3 reads CASRGGQATYEQYF. The CDR3 DNA reads as TGTGCCAGCAGGGGGGGACAGGCCACCTACGAGCAGTACTTC.